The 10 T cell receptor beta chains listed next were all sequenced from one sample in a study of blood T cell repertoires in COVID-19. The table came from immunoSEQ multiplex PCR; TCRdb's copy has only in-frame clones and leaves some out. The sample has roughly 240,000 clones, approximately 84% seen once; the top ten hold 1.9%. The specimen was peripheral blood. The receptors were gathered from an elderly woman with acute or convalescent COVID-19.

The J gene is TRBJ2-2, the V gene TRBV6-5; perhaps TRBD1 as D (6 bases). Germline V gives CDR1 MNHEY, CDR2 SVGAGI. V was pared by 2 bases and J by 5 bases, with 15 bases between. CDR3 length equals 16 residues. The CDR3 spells CASSYDHGGRTGELFF. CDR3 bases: TGTGCCAGCAGTTACGACCATGGGGGCCGGACCGGGGAGCTGTTTTTT.

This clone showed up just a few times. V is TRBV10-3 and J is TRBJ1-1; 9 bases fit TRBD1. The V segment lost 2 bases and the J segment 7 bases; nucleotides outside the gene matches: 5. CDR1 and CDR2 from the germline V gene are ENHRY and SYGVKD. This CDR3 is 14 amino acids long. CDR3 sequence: CAISEGQGSVEAFF. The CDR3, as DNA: TGTGCCATCAGTGAGGGACAGGGGAGTGTTGAAGCTTTCTTT.

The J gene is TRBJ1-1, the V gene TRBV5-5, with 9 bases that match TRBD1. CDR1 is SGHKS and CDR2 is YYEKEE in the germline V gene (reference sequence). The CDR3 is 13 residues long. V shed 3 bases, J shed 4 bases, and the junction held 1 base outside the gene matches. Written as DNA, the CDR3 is TGTGCCAGCAGCTCGGACAGGGGCACTGAAGCTTTCTTT. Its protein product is CASSSDRGTEAFF.

The chain's CDR3 is CASSFNLNTEAFF. The CDR3 DNA sequence: TGTGCCAGCAGCTTTAACTTGAACACTGAAGCTTTCTTT. The chain combines TRBV7-3 with TRBJ1-1; D gene uncertain. V was pared by 3 bases and J by 0 bases, with 5 bases between. Per the germline V gene, CDR1 is SGHTA and CDR2 is FQGTGA. The CDR3 runs to 13 residues.

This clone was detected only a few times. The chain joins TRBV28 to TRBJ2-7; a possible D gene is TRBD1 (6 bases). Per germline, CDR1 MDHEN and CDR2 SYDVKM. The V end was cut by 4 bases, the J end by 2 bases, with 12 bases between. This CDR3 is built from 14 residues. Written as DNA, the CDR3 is TGTGCCAGCAGTTCCCCGACAGGTACCTACGAGCAGTACTTC. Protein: CASSSPTGTYEQYF.

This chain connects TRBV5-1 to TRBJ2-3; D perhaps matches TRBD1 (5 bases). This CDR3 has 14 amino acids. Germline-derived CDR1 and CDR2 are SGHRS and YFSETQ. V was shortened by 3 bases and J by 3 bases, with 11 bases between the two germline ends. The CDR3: CASSSQGRTDTQYF. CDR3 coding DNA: TGCGCCAGCAGCTCGCAGGGAAGGACAGATACGCAGTATTTT.

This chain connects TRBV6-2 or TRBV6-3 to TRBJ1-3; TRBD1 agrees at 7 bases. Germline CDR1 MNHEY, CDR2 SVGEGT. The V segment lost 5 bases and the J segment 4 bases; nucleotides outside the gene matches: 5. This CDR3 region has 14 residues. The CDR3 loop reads CASSARDSGNTIYF. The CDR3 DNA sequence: TGTGCCAGCAGTGCCCGGGACAGCGGAAACACCATATATTTT.

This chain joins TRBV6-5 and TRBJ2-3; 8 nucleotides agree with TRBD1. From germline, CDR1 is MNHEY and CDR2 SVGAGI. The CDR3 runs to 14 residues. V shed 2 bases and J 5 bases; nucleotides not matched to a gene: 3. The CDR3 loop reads CASSYQQGEDTQYF. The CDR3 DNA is TGTGCCAGCAGTTACCAACAGGGGGAAGATACGCAGTATTTT.

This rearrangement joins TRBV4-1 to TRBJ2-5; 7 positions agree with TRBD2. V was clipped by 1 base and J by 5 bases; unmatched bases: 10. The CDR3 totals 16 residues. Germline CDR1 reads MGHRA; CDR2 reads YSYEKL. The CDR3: CASSQARSGIGETQYF. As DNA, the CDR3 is TGCGCCAGCAGCCAAGCCCGAAGCGGGATAGGGGAGACCCAGTACTTC.

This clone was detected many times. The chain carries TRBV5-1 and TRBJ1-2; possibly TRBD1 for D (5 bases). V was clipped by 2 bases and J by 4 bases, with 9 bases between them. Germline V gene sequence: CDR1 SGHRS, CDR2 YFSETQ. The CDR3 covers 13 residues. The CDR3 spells CASSFGGSYGYTF. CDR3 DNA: TGCGCCAGCAGCTTCGGGGGGAGCTATGGCTACACCTTC. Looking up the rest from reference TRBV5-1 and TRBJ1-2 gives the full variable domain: KAGVTQTPRYLIKTRGQQVTLSCSPISGHRSVSWYQQTPGQGLQFLFEYFSETQRNKGNFPGRFSGRQFSNSRSEMNVSTLELGDSALYLCASSFGGSYGYTFGSGTRLTVV.